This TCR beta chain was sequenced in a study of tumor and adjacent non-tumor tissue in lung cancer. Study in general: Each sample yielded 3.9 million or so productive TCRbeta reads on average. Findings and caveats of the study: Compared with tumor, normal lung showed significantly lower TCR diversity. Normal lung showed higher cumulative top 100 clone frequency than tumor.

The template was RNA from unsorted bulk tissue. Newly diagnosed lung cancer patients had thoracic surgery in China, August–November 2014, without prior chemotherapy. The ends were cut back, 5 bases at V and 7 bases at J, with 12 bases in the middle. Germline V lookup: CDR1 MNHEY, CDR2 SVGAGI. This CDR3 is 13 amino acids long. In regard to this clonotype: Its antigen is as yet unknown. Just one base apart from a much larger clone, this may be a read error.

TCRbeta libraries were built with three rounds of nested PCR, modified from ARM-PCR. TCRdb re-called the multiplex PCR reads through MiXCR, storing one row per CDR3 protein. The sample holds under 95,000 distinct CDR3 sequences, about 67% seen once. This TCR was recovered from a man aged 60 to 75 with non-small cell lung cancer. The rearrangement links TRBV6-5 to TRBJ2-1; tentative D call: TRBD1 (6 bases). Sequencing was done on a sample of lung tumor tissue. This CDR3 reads CASSHNRVNEQFF. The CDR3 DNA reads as TGTGCCAGCAGTCACAACAGGGTTAATGAGCAGTTCTTC.